Described below is a single TCR beta chain sequence and its context. What it recognizes is unknown. The data belong to a study of beta chain features in type 1 diabetes. General study findings and limits: Sequencing of cDNA might inflate the share of cells that strongly express TCR. The naive, central memory and Treg TCRB repertoires showed an apparent similarity that was greater among patients than among healthy donors.

Since all of the isolated RNA was reverse transcribed, expressed TCRB transcripts were what got sequenced. Measured with immunoSEQ multiplex PCR; TCRdb has only the in-frame clones, and not every one. The sample has about 410,000 clones, about 15% seen once. Trimming left V 2 bases short and J 4 bases short, with 4 bases between. The V gene's germline CDR1 is DFQATT and CDR2 SNEGSKA (reference sequence). The CDR3 runs to 11 residues. Sequencing input: naive CD4+ T cells from blood. This sequence originates from a man aged 25-40 years in good health. This rearrangement joins TRBV20-1 to TRBJ2-3; D remains unclear. CDR3 nucleotide sequence: TGCAGTGCTAGACTTCCAGATACGCAGTATTTT. Protein sequence: CSARLPDTQYF.